This T cell receptor (beta chain) comes out of a study of CXCR3-negative and CXCR3-positive naive CD8 T cells. Points on this clonotype: Antigen unknown.

Naive cells were sorted as CD45RO-, CCR7+, CD27+ and CD95-. The libraries of TRB cDNA were prepared using 5' RACE with UMI labels. TCRdb derives one entry per CDR3 protein from the 5' RACE reads, leaving out DNA. The listing records about 130,000 distinct CDR3 sequences. Study results and caveats: Naive cells, whether CXCR3-negative or CXCR3-positive, had similar TRBV-TRBJ usage, while memory cells differed. Much lower diversity was found in memory CD8+ cells, while both naive subsets had comparably high diversity. CXCR3-expressing naive cells carried TRB CDR3s more hydrophobic than those of CXCR3-negative naive cells.

Per the germline V gene, CDR1 is LGHNT and CDR2 is FRNRAP. The CDR3 spans 15 residues. The clonotype originates from a human donor in good health. Some clones in this sample may be carry-over from other donors' samples. The V gene is TRBV12-5, the J gene TRBJ2-1; TCRdb selects TRBD2, and the lack of DNA leaves this call unchecked. Sequencing was carried out using naive CXCR3+ CD8+ T cells from blood. Stated subset: CD45RO-CCR7+CD27+CD95- naive CD8+ T cells expressing CXCR3 (TNR3+). CDR3 amino acids: CASGPGVAGMDEQFF.